Following are 17 T cell receptor beta chains from one sample sequenced in a study of cytomegalovirus exposure and HLA in healthy donors. The PCR contained 60 Vbeta and 13 Jbeta primers. Sequencing was performed with immunoSEQ multiplex PCR; in TCRdb, only in-frame clones are kept and a portion is missing. The sample lists 100,000 to 150,000 clones; just under 75% were seen once. Sequenced material: PBMCs. The receptors originated from a man between 60 and 75 years old in good health and CMV-seropositive.

The V and J genes are TRBV28 and TRBJ1-5, with TRBD1 matching over 7 bases. The V and J ends lost 5 bases and 2 bases, in that order; junction bases with no gene match: 3. The CDR3 runs 14 residues. Germline values: CDR1 MDHEN, CDR2 SYDVKM. The CDR3 reads CASSNDRGNQPQHF. CDR3 DNA sequence: TGTGCCAGCAGTAACGACAGGGGCAATCAGCCCCAGCATTTT.

The sample holds one count of this clone. The chain uses TRBV5-4 and TRBJ1-1; TRBD1 matches 7 bases. Looked up from germline, CDR1 is SGHNT and CDR2 is YYREEE (reference sequence). The J segment lost 11 bases and the V segment lost 0 bases, leaving 7 bases of the junction unmatched. The CDR3 loop spans 13 amino acids. In DNA, the CDR3 is TGTGCCAGCAGCTTGGATCCAGGGGGGCGCGCTTTCTTT. Protein: CASSLDPGGRAFF.

This clone was counted a few times. This chain uses TRBV5-1 with TRBJ1-5; D unclear. The germline CDR1 and CDR2 sequences are SGHRS and YFSETQ. V gave up 0 bases and J gave up 3 bases, with 7 bases separating them. This CDR3 region has 14 residues. The CDR3 nucleotides are TGCGCCAGCAGCTTGGGTGGAGACAATCAGCCCCAGCATTTT. Encoded protein: CASSLGGDNQPQHF.

This chain links TRBV19 with TRBJ1-6; D possibly corresponds to TRBD1 (6 bases). Trimming removed 9 bases from V and 0 bases from J, with 18 bases in between. Germline CDR1 reads LNHDA; CDR2 reads SQIVND (reference sequence). CDR3 length: 17 residues. CDR3 bases: TGTGCCAGCCTACAGGGACACCAAAGCTCCTATAATTCACCCCTCCACTTT. Protein sequence: CASLQGHQSSYNSPLHF.

The V gene is TRBV7-8, the J gene TRBJ1-1, with D uncertain. CDR1 is SGHVS, CDR2 FQNEAQ, per germline. The CDR3 length is 18 residues. V gave up 0 bases and J gave up 0 bases, with 17 bases separating them. CDR3 protein: CASSLARFSTRMNTEAFF. The CDR3 DNA reads as TGTGCCAGCAGCTTAGCGCGGTTTTCAACGCGTATGAACACTGAAGCTTTCTTT.

The chain employs TRBV27 and TRBJ1-1, with 9 bases identical to TRBD1. The CDR3 totals 20 residues. With 5 bases clipped from V and 0 bases from J, the junction kept 19 bases outside the gene matches. The germline CDR1 and CDR2 sequences are MNHEY and SMNVEV (reference sequence). The CDR3 coding sequence is TGTGCCAGCAGTCTACGGACAGGGGCAAAAACCTTTCCAATGAACACTGAAGCTTTCTTT. Encoded protein: CASSLRTGAKTFPMNTEAFF.

V usage is TRBV5-1 and J usage is TRBJ1-4, with TRBD1 identical over 10 bases. V was clipped by 4 bases and J by 8 bases; unmatched bases: 8. In germline, CDR1 is SGHRS, CDR2 YFSETQ. The CDR3 runs 15 residues. CDR3 protein: CASSVSGTGEEKLFF. CDR3 sequence (DNA): TGCGCCAGCAGCGTTTCCGGGACAGGGGAGGAAAAACTGTTTTTT. Filled out from reference TRBV5-1 and TRBJ1-4, the complete variable domain reads KAGVTQTPRYLIKTRGQQVTLSCSPISGHRSVSWYQQTPGQGLQFLFEYFSETQRNKGNFPGRFSGRQFSNSRSEMNVSTLELGDSALYLCASSVSGTGEEKLFFGSGTQLSVL.

This clone came up once. The CDR3 here is CSVGLNRDQPQHF. CDR3 nucleotides: TGCAGCGTTGGCCTAAACAGGGACCAGCCCCAGCATTTT. The V and J genes are TRBV29-1 and TRBJ1-5; D perhaps matches TRBD1 (6 bases). CDR3 length equals 13 residues. Germline CDR1 reads SQVTM; CDR2 reads ANQGSEA. V gave up 4 bases and J gave up 7 bases, with 14 bases separating them.

In DNA, the CDR3 is TGTGCCAGCAGCCAAGCAAGTCAGGGGGCCCACGAGCAGTACTTC. This sequence encodes CASSQASQGAHEQYF. The chain is built from TRBV11-2 and TRBJ2-7; TRBD1 aligns across 8 bases. Per the germline V gene, CDR1 is SGHAT and CDR2 is FQNNGV. The trim removed 5 bases at V and 5 bases at J, leaving 11 bases unmatched. This CDR3 region has 15 residues.

Only a few counts were recorded for this clone. One end of the junction does not line up with germline, which may come from a read error. J is TRBJ2-5 and V is TRBV2; possible D gene TRBD2, 6 bases. The CDR3 totals 14 residues. The germline V gene has CDR1 SNHLY and CDR2 FYNNEI. Here the CDR3 DNA reads TGTGCCAGCAGTGCGCGAGTTACGGGAGAGGCCCAGTACTTC. Its translation: CASSARVTGEAQYF.

The chain joins TRBV30 to TRBJ2-7, with D maybe TRBD2 (6 bases). This CDR3 region has 14 residues. V was cut by 0 bases and J by 0 bases, with 9 bases left in between. Per germline, CDR1 GTSNPN and CDR2 SVGIG (reference sequence). The CDR3 nucleotides read TGTGCCTGGAGTGTTGGAGGGACCTCCTACGAGCAGTACTTC. Translation gives CAWSVGGTSYEQYF.

The chain carries TRBV5-6 and TRBJ1-2, with D perhaps TRBD1 (6 bases). The CDR3 is made up of 16 amino acids. Trimming cost V 0 bases and J 4 bases, with 16 bases left between them. The germline gives CDR1 SGHDT, CDR2 YYEEEE. CDR3 coding DNA: TGTGCCAGCAGCTTGGGAATGGACAGTCTCGGCTATGGCTACACCTTC. This sequence encodes CASSLGMDSLGYGYTF.

V and J are TRBV5-6 and TRBJ2-7, with D maybe TRBD2 (5 bases). Germline CDR1 reads SGHDT; CDR2 reads YYEEEE. The CDR3 extends over 15 amino acids. V lost 0 bases and J 1 base, leaving 11 bases between the germline ends. CDR3 DNA: TGTGCCAGCAGCTTGGGGGGTACGGGATCCTACGAGCAGTACTTC. Translation gives CASSLGGTGSYEQYF.

The gene calls are TRBV4-1 and TRBJ2-5; D uncertain. The CDR3 extends over 14 amino acids. Germline V lookup: CDR1 MGHRA, CDR2 YSYEKL. Trimming removed 1 base from V and 3 bases from J, with 9 bases in between. CDR3 coding DNA: TGCGCCAGCAGCCAAGGATCGGTGAAAGAGACCCAGTACTTC. Translated, it gives CASSQGSVKETQYF.

The chain uses TRBV2 and TRBJ2-1; D ambiguous. Germline-derived CDR1 and CDR2 are SNHLY and FYNNEI. The CDR3 has 14 residues. Trimming cost V 10 bases and J 5 bases, with 18 bases left between them. Written as DNA, the CDR3 is TGTGCCACCTCTATGACATATGCTGACAATGAGCAGTTCTTC. This encodes CATSMTYADNEQFF.

The rearrangement links TRBV5-3 to TRBJ2-4; maybe TRBD1 (5 bases). TRBV5-3 carries the ORF label, with uncertain function. With 7 bases removed from V and 2 bases from J, the gap between germline ends came to 19 bases. This CDR3 is built from 16 residues. CDR3 loop: CARLPGSGRTKNIQYF. The CDR3 DNA reads TGTGCCAGACTGCCAGGGTCGGGCCGAACCAAAAACATTCAGTACTTC.

The V call is TRBV5-5, the J call TRBJ2-2; 8 bases are a match to TRBD2. The CDR3 loop spans 13 amino acids. The ends lost 5 bases at V and 8 bases at J; junction bases unmatched: 5. Germline V gene lookup returns CDR1 SGHKS and CDR2 YYEKEE (reference sequence). CDR3: CASSPLAAGELFF. The CDR3 DNA reads TGTGCCAGCAGTCCACTAGCGGCTGGGGAGCTGTTTTTT.